This TCR beta chain was captured in a study of blood T cell repertoires in COVID-19. On the study more broadly: The study drew acute and convalescent COVID-19 samples from the United States, Italy and Spain.

Original data processing: Estimates of nucleated cell counts were drawn from the amplification of reference gene primers. The method was immunoSEQ multiplex PCR; TCRdb's version includes in-frame clones alone and lacks a portion of them. That table furnishes V, J and clone size, whereas the DNA furnished D and trimming. The profile shows a few hundred thousand clones, 80% to 90% of them singletons. V dropped 0 bases and J dropped 3; count of bases not matched to a gene: 16. This CDR3 region has 19 residues. The germline V gene has CDR1 LGHDT and CDR2 YNNKEL (reference sequence). This TCR came from a man aged 18 to 29 who had recovered from COVID-19. The sequenced material came from PBMCs or T cells enriched from blood (not recorded which). This chain links TRBV3-1 (or the pseudogene TRBV3-2) with TRBJ2-7; TRBD2 matches at 8 bases. The CDR3 loop is CASSQEASGGRTRSYEQYF. CDR3 sequence (DNA): TGTGCCAGCAGCCAAGAAGCGAGCGGGGGTCGCACTCGAAGCTACGAGCAGTACTTC.